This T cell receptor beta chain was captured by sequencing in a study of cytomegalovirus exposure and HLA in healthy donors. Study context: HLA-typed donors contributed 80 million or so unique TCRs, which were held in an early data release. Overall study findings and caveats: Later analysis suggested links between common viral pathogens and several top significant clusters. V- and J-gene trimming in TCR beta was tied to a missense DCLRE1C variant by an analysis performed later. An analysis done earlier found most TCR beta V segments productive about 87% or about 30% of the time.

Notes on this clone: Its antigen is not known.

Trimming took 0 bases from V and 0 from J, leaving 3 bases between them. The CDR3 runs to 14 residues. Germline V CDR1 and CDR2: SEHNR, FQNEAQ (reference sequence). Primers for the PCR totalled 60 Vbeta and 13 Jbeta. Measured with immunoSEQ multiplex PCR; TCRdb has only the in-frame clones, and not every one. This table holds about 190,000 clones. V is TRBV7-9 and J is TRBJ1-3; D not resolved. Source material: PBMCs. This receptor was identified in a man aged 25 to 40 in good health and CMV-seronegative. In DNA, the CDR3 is TGTGCCAGCAGCTTAGCTCACTCTGGAAACACCATATATTTT. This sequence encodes CASSLAHSGNTIYF.